This TCR beta chain was sequenced during a study of OX40 agonist ivuxolimab in advanced cancers. Study conclusions and caveats: At 0.1 to 3.0 mg/kg, clonal expansion of CD4+ and CD8+ blood T cells had occurred by week 6. Antigens targeted by the expanded peripheral T cells were not determined.

This clone has only a few counts. Its cognate antigen is unknown. Trimming pared 6 bases from V and 7 bases from J, leaving 3 bases between. The CDR3 has 10 residues. CDR1 SGHVS and CDR2 FQNEAQ come from the germline V gene. The repertoire was sequenced with immunoSEQ multiplex PCR; TCRdb's copy has only in-frame clones and lacks some. This sample has some 10,000 clones, with less than 85% found just once. The receptor's source is an adult with an advanced solid tumor such as melanoma, head and neck, liver or kidney cancer. This chain uses TRBV7-8 with TRBJ1-4, with D unclear. The specimen comprised CD4+ or CD8+ T cells sorted from blood, sampled in a trial of the OX40 agonist ivuxolimab. The CDR3 region is CASRGEKLFF. The CDR3 nucleotides read TGTGCCAGCAGGGGTGAAAAACTGTTTTTT.